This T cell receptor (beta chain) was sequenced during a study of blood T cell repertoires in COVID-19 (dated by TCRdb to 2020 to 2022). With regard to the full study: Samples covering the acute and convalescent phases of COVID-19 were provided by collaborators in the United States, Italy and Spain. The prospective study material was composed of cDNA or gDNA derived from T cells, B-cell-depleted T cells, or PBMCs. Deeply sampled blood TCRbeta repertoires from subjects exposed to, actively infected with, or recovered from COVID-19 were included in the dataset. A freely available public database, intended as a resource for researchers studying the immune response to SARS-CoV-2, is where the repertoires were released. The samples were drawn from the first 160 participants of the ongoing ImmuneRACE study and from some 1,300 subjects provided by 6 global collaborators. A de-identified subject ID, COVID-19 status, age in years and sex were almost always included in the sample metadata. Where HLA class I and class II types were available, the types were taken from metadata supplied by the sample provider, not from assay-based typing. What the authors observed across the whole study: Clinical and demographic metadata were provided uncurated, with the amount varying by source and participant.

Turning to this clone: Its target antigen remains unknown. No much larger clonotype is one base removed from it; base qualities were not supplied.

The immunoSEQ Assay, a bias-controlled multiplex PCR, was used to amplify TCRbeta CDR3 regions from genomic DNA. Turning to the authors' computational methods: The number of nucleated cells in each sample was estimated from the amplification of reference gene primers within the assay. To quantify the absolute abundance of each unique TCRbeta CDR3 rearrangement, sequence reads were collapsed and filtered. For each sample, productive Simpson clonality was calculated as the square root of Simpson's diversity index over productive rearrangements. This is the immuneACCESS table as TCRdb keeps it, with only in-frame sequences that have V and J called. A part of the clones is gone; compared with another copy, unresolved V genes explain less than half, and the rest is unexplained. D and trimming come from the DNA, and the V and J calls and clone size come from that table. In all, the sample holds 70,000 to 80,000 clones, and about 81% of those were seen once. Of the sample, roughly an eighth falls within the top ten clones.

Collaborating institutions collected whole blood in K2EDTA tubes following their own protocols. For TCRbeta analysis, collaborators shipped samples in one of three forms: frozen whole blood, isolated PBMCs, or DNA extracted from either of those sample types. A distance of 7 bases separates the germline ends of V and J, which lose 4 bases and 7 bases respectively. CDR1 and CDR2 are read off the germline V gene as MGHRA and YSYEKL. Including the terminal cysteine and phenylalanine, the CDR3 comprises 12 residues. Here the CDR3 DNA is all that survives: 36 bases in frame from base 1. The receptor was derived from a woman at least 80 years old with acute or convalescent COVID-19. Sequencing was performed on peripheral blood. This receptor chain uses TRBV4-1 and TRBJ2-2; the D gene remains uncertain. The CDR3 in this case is CASSLPFGELFF. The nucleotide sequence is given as TGCGCCAGCAGCCTCCCGTTCGGGGAGCTGTTTTTT.